These 11 T cell receptor beta chains came from one sample sequenced in a study of human T cells and chemical hapten exposure. TCRdb re-analysed the RACE reads in MiXCR, keeping a single row per CDR3 protein. Of about 380,000 distinct CDR3 sequences listed, about 6.9% were seen once; the top ten hold over 5.5%. Time point denoted: patch test 2, 6 weeks after DPC sensitization. Described treatment: therapeutic diphenylcyclopropenone sensitization with weekly scalp DPC. Specimen: whole blood, collected in connection with sensitization to the hapten diphenylcyclopropenone (DPC). These receptors came from a woman aged 18-29 years with alopecia areata. Some clones in this sample may be carry-over from other donors' samples.

This clonotype came up a few times. The chain is built from TRBV7-8 and TRBJ2-1; no reliable D call. CDR1 and CDR2 from the germline V gene are SGHVS and FQNEAQ. V was pared by 6 bases and J by 8 bases, with 11 bases between. The CDR3 has 12 residues. DNA of the CDR3: TGTGCCAGCAGACCGGCATTGGATGAGCAGTTCTTC. Protein product: CASRPALDEQFF.

This clonotype was counted many times. This chain connects TRBV24-1 to TRBJ2-3, with 7 bases lining up with TRBD1. Per the germline V gene, CDR1 is KGHDR and CDR2 is SFDVKD. The CDR3 has 14 residues. The V and J ends lost 3 bases and 4 bases, in that order; junction bases with no gene match: 3. This chain's CDR3 is CATSDPTGSDTQYF. DNA of the CDR3: TGTGCCACCAGTGATCCGACAGGGTCAGATACGCAGTATTTT.

Many counts were recorded for this clonotype. This chain links TRBV29-1 with TRBJ1-2; D is unclear. V lost 5 bases and J 6 bases, leaving 10 bases between the germline ends. The CDR3 has 11 amino acids. CDR1 and CDR2 (germline): SQVTM, ANQGSEA. The CDR3 loop reads CSVRGTHGYTF. The DNA of the CDR3 is TGCAGCGTTCGGGGTACCCATGGCTACACCTTC.

The chain links TRBV28 to TRBJ2-1; D might be TRBD1 (6 bases). The CDR3 contains 14 residues. Germline-derived CDR1 and CDR2 are MDHEN and SYDVKM. V was trimmed by 8 bases and J by 5 bases, leaving 16 bases between them. The CDR3 nucleotides read TGTGCCAGCTCCCTCCCCCAGGGGAACAATGAGCAGTTCTTC. This gives the protein CASSLPQGNNEQFF.

The sample holds a few counts of this clonotype. The V gene is TRBV10-3, the J gene TRBJ2-2; tentatively, D is TRBD1 (6 bases). The CDR3 has 13 amino acids. V gave up 10 bases and J gave up 4 bases, with 13 bases separating them. The germline gives CDR1 ENHRY, CDR2 SYGVKD. CDR3 nucleotides: TGTGCCAGCCACAGGGAACCCACCGGGGAGCTGTTTTTT. This codes for CASHREPTGELFF.

This clonotype was seen a few times. The chain recombines TRBV7-6 with TRBJ2-5, with 7 bases that match TRBD1. The CDR3 has 14 residues. The trim removed 4 bases at V and 4 bases at J, leaving 6 bases unmatched. Germline V gives CDR1 SGHVS, CDR2 FNYEAQ. CDR3 DNA: TGTGCCAGCAGCTCGAGACAGGGTTCAGAGACCCAGTACTTC. It yields the protein CASSSRQGSETQYF.

This clonotype was recorded a few times. The genes are TRBV7-2 and TRBJ2-1; TRBD2 matches 14 bases. CDR1 SGHTA and CDR2 FQGNSA come from the germline V gene. This CDR3 contains 16 residues. V shed 5 bases and J 12 bases; nucleotides not matched to a gene: 12. This chain's CDR3 is CASSLPTSGGAGVQFF. The CDR3 DNA reads as TGTGCCAGCAGCCTACCGACTAGCGGGGGGGCCGGAGTGCAGTTCTTC.

This chain links TRBV6-6 with TRBJ2-7, with D maybe TRBD1 (6 bases). The CDR3 is 16 residues long. Trimming removed 7 bases at V and 7 bases at J, with 26 bases between. CDR1 is MNHNY and CDR2 is SVGAGI in the germline V gene (reference sequence). The CDR3, as DNA: TGTGCCAGCACCTCCGGAAACAGGGATGAGAAGTGGGAGCAGTACTTC. Its protein is CASTSGNRDEKWEQYF.

Many counts were recorded for this clonotype. The V call is TRBV7-9, the J call TRBJ1-1; D call uncertain. Germline V gene sequence: CDR1 SEHNR, CDR2 FQNEAQ (reference sequence). V lost 1 base and J 6 bases, leaving 12 bases between the germline ends. The CDR3 is 14 residues long. The CDR3 DNA sequence: TGTGCCAGCAGCTTAGTGGTATTGGGCGCTGAAGCTTTCTTT. This encodes CASSLVVLGAEAFF.

This clonotype occurred a few times. The chain has TRBV5-6 and TRBJ1-2, with D perhaps TRBD1 (6 bases). V shed 0 bases and J shed 6 bases, with 12 bases lying between them. Germline V gene data show CDR1 as SGHDT and CDR2 as YYEEEE. The CDR3 runs to 14 residues. The CDR3 DNA is TGTGCCAGCAGCTTGGGAACAGGGATTGATGGCTACACCTTC. Protein sequence: CASSLGTGIDGYTF.

This clonotype came up a few times. J is TRBJ1-4 and V is TRBV4-3; D unclear. CDR3 size: 14 residues. Germline V gene sequence: CDR1 LGHNA, CDR2 YSLEER. The V and J ends lost 0 bases and 4 bases respectively, with 6 bases between them. The CDR3 DNA sequence: TGCGCCAGCAGCCAAGAGGGGTTTAATGAAAAACTGTTTTTT. It encodes CASSQEGFNEKLFF.